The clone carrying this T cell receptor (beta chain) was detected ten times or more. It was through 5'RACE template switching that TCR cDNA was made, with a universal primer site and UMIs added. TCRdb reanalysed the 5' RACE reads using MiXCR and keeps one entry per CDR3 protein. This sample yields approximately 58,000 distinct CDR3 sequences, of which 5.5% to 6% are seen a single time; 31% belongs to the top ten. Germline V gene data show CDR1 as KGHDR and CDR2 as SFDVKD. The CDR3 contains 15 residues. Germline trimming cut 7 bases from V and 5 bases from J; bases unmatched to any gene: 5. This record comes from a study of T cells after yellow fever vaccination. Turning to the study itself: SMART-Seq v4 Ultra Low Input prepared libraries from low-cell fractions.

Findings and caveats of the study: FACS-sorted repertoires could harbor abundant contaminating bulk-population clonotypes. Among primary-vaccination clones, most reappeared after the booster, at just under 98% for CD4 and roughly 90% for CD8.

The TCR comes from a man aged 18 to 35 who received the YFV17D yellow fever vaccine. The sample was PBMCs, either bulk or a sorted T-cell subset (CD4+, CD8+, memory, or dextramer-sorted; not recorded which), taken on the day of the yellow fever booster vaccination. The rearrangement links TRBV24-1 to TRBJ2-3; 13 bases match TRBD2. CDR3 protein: CATSLGLAGRDTQYF. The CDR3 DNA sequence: TGTGCCACCAGCCTGGGACTAGCGGGGAGAGATACGCAGTATTTT.